The 8 T cell receptor beta chains below all came from one sample that was sequenced in a study of shared clonotypes between healthy human individuals. Libraries were prepared by immunoSEQ multiplex PCR; TCRdb keeps only in-frame clonotypes and omits some of them. The repertoire holds over 300,000 clones, with roughly 84% as singletons. The source material was memory CD8+ T cells sorted from blood. Subset specified: CD45RO+ cells pooled with CCR7-negative TemRA cells. These receptors all come from a man aged 18 to 35 in good health.

This clone came up once. The chain has TRBV7-9 and TRBJ2-6, with TRBD2 as a possible D gene (6 bases). The CDR3 contains 16 residues. Trimming left V 7 bases short and J 5 bases short, with 18 bases between. The germline CDR1 and CDR2 sequences are SEHNR and FQNEAQ (reference sequence). CDR3 in DNA: TGTGCCAGCAACCCCCGGGGGATATTAAGGGCCAACGTCCTGACTTTC. It is translated as CASNPRGILRANVLTF.

The rearrangement links TRBV4-1 to TRBJ2-1; no clear D. The V and J ends lost 0 bases and 10 bases respectively, with 10 bases between them. Per the germline V gene, CDR1 is MGHRA and CDR2 is YSYEKL. The CDR3 length is 13 residues. CDR3 region: CASSQDPGYEQFF. The CDR3 region has the DNA TGCGCCAGCAGCCAAGATCCGGGTTACGAGCAGTTCTTC.

This CDR3 reads CAWSEVNEKLFF. The CDR3 bases are TGTGCCTGGAGTGAAGTCAATGAAAAACTGTTTTTT. The chain is built from TRBV30 and TRBJ1-4; no clear D gene. There are 12 residues in the CDR3. Germline V gene data show CDR1 as GTSNPN and CDR2 as SVGIG (reference sequence). Trimming removed 1 base at V and 5 bases at J, with 5 bases between.

The J gene is TRBJ2-5, the V gene TRBV6-5; D call uncertain. CDR3 length: 13 residues. Trimming shortened V by 3 bases and J by 5 bases, and 10 bases separated the two germline ends. CDR1 is MNHEY, CDR2 SVGAGI, per germline. The CDR3 loop is CASSYGTAETQYF. The CDR3 DNA reads as TGTGCCAGCAGTTATGGAACAGCTGAGACCCAGTACTTC.

This chain joins TRBV13 and TRBJ2-7, with a weak D call TRBD1 (5 bases). This CDR3 has 14 amino acids. Trimming removed 5 bases at V and 5 bases at J, with 16 bases between. The germline V gene encodes CDR1 PRHDT and CDR2 FYEKMQ (reference sequence). The CDR3 here is CASSLIRGGNEQYF. CDR3 DNA sequence: TGTGCCAGCAGCCTCATAAGGGGTGGCAACGAGCAGTACTTC.

The genes are TRBV30 and TRBJ2-1, with 9 bases aligning to TRBD1. Germline V lookup: CDR1 GTSNPN, CDR2 SVGIG (reference sequence). Trimming cost V 1 base and J 5 bases; bases outside gene matches: 3. There are 14 residues in the CDR3. The CDR3 nucleotides are TGTGCCTGGAGTGAGGACAGGGGTGACAATGAGCAGTTCTTC. This sequence encodes CAWSEDRGDNEQFF.

This sequence joins TRBV28 and TRBJ2-4; 9 bases map to TRBD1. Germline lookup yields CDR1 MDHEN and CDR2 SYDVKM. CDR3 size: 16 residues. Germline trimming cut 1 base from V and 8 bases from J; bases unmatched to any gene: 9. The CDR3 nucleotides read TGTGCCAGCAGTTTATTCCGACAGGGGGGCATGCACATTCAGTACTTC. This translates into CASSLFRQGGMHIQYF.

The V gene is TRBV4-1, the J gene TRBJ1-2; 7 bases align to TRBD1. The CDR3 is 12 amino acids. Trimming took 6 bases from V and 5 from J; bases not matched to a gene: 3. Germline CDR1 is MGHRA and CDR2 is YSYEKL. The chain's CDR3 is CASRGTAYGYTF. CDR3 in DNA: TGCGCCAGCAGAGGGACAGCATATGGCTACACCTTC.